This T cell receptor (beta chain) derives from a study of T cells in Graves' hyperthyroidism and ophthalmopathy. About the research overall: At the time of initial diagnosis and before any treatment, peripheral blood was collected. Study-wide results and caveats: Most clonotypes expanded in thyroid above 0.001 were likewise present in blood.

This clonotype was seen ten or more times. Its antigen is currently unknown. The diagnostic basis comprised clinical symptoms, serum thyroxine and TRAb, thyroid ultrasound and orbital computed tomography. Amplified TCR beta CDR3 regions came from RNA transcripts. The HTBI primer set was used in a first-round RT-PCR of the TCR CDR3. Using its own MiXCR run on the multiplex PCR reads, TCRdb lists one record per CDR3 protein. The sample holds 360,000 or so distinct CDR3 sequences, over 15% seen once. J gave up 2 bases and V 7 bases, and 8 bases lay outside the gene matches. The CDR3 consists of 15 residues. Germline-derived CDR1 and CDR2 are MNHEY and SVGAGI.

The source material was blood. This chain links TRBV6-5 with TRBJ2-7; 10 bases match TRBD1. The sequence was obtained from a woman younger than 30 with Graves' hyperthyroidism. The chain's CDR3 is CASTLTGTGAYEQYF. The CDR3 nucleotides read TGTGCCAGCACCCTGACCGGGACAGGGGCCTACGAGCAGTACTTC.